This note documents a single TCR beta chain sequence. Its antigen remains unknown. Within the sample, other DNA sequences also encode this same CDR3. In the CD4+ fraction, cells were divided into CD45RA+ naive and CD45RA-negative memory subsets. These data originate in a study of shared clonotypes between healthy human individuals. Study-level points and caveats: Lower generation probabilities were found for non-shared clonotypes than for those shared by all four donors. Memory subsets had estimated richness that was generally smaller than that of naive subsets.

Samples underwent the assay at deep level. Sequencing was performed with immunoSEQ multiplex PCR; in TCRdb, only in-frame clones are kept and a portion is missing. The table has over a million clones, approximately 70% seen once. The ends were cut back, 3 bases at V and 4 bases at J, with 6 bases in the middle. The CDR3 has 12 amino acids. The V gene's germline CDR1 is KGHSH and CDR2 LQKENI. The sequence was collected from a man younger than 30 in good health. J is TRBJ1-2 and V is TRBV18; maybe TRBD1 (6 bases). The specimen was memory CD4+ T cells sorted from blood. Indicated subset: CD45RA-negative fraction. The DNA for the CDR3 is TGTGCCAGCTCACCGGACAGCTATGGCTACACCTTC. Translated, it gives CASSPDSYGYTF.